The T cell receptor beta chain under discussion was sequenced for a study of Ad26.COV2.S vaccination and SARS-CoV-2 variants. Study summary: Among those in the COV1001 Ad26.COV2.S trial arm was the donor. Ad26.COV2.S given intramuscularly, once or twice 56 days apart.

The method was immunoSEQ multiplex PCR; TCRdb's version includes in-frame clones alone and lacks a portion of them. Among some 460,000 clones, 80% to 90% were seen once, and the ten largest hold around 1.8%. About this clone: The antigen is not known.

The treatment: over 15 received Ad26.COV2.S at low or high dose, single or two shots; 5 received placebo; per-sample allocation not given. Sampling happened 63 days after the first vaccine or placebo injection. Trimming removed 6 bases from V and 5 bases from J; junction bases left unmatched: 7. Per the germline V gene, CDR1 is LNHDA and CDR2 is SQIVND (reference sequence). The CDR3 sequence is 14 residues long. General study results and limits: Comparability of non-spike TCR breadth was observed across vaccine and placebo recipients. Breadth and depth estimates from TCRs may understate total T cell responses.

The source of this sequence is a person aged 18-60 years who received the Ad26.COV2.S COVID-19 vaccine or a placebo. This chain uses TRBV19 with TRBJ2-5; TRBD1 aligns across 9 bases. The specimen was peripheral blood, collected in a trial of Ad26.COV2.S vaccine versus placebo. The CDR3 DNA follows: TGTGCCAGTAGGGCGACAGGGGGTGGGGAGACCCAGTACTTC. Amino acid sequence: CASRATGGGETQYF.